This T cell receptor beta chain was recorded in a study of cytomegalovirus exposure and HLA in healthy donors. Overall study results and limits: The HLA-A and HLA-B alleles of most subjects were reportedly predicted accurately from TCR beta sequences. The authors judged a highly shared variant cluster likely a sequencing artifact.

As regards this clone: Its antigen is as yet unknown.

This CDR3 is built from 13 residues. The trim removed 2 bases at V and 4 bases at J, leaving 1 base unmatched. Germline CDR1 is SGHDT and CDR2 is YYEEEE. The study ran its PCR with 60 Vbeta and 13 Jbeta primers. Libraries were prepared by immunoSEQ multiplex PCR; TCRdb keeps only in-frame clonotypes and omits some of them. The sample lists approximately 150,000 clones; roughly 76% were seen once. The clonotype originates from a woman in her 30s in good health and CMV-seronegative. The chain is built from TRBV5-6 and TRBJ1-2, with TRBD1 matching over 8 bases. Sample: PBMCs. For the CDR3, the DNA is TGTGCCAGCAGCTTCGGGACAGGCTATGGCTACACCTTC. Amino acid sequence: CASSFGTGYGYTF. The full variable domain, its missing parts supplied by reference TRBV5-6 and TRBJ1-2, is DAGVTQSPTHLIKTRGQQVTLRCSPKSGHDTVSWYQQALGQGPQFIFQYYEEEERQRGNFPDRFSGHQFPNYSSELNVNALLLGDSALYLCASSFGTGYGYTFGSGTRLTVV.